The 32 T cell receptor beta chains presented below share a single source sample, sequenced in a study of T cell responses to AZD1222 COVID-19 vaccine. Method: immunoSEQ multiplex PCR; TCRdb's copy keeps in-frame clones and lacks some. The sample includes more than 70,000 clones, approximately 89% of them seen just once. The sequences come from peripheral blood, collected 28 days after the second AZD1222 dose. The receptors stem from an adult who received the AZD1222 COVID-19 vaccine.

V usage is TRBV7-2 and J usage is TRBJ1-2; D is unresolved. In germline, CDR1 is SGHTA, CDR2 FQGNSA. V dropped 1 base and J dropped 7 bases, with 10 bases sitting between them. CDR3 length: 13 amino acids. Here the CDR3 DNA reads TGTGCCAGCAGCTTAGAGATGACAATTGGCTACACCTTC. This encodes CASSLEMTIGYTF.

The chain uses TRBV18 and TRBJ1-3; tentative D call: TRBD1 (5 bases). The CDR3 covers 15 residues. CDR1 is KGHSH and CDR2 is LQKENI in the germline V gene. V was trimmed by 6 bases and J by 2 bases, leaving 14 bases between them. This CDR3 reads CASSRAEGTGNTIYF. The CDR3 DNA sequence: TGTGCCAGCTCCCGGGCGGAGGGGACTGGAAACACCATATATTTT.

This clone was picked up one time. The chain is built from TRBV7-2 and TRBJ2-1; 8 nucleotides align to TRBD1. Germline CDR1 reads SGHTA; CDR2 reads FQGNSA. V lost 2 bases and J lost 7; bases outside the gene matches: 10. This CDR3 is 16 amino acids long. The CDR3 region has the DNA TGTGCCAGCAGCTTAATTAGCGGACAGGGTGGAAATGAGCAGTTCTTC. It is translated as CASSLISGQGGNEQFF.

The chain has TRBV28 and TRBJ2-1, with 9 bases matching TRBD1. The V segment lost 2 bases and the J segment 4 bases; nucleotides outside the gene matches: 6. The germline gives CDR1 MDHEN, CDR2 SYDVKM. The CDR3 extends over 16 amino acids. CDR3 in DNA: TGTGCCAGCAGTTTACCGGGACAGGGAAGATACAATGAGCAGTTCTTC. Translated: CASSLPGQGRYNEQFF. Full variable domain (outside the CDR3, taken from reference TRBV28 and TRBJ2-1): DVKVTQSSRYLVKRTGEKVFLECVQDMDHENMFWYRQDPGLGLRLIYFSYDVKMKEKGDIPEGYSVSREKKERFSLILESASTNQTSMYLCASSLPGQGRYNEQFFGPGTRLTVL.

This chain links TRBV4-1 with TRBJ1-1; no reliable D call. CDR3 length: 15 amino acids. Germline V CDR1 and CDR2: MGHRA, YSYEKL. Between the trimmed V and J ends, which lost 1 base and 0 bases, there was a span of 9 bases. The CDR3 DNA is TGCGCCAGCAGCCAAGTCGGCAGGATGAACACTGAAGCTTTCTTT. Amino acid sequence: CASSQVGRMNTEAFF.

The chain has TRBV30 and TRBJ2-7; 7 bases are a match to TRBD1. The CDR3 runs 13 residues. From germline, CDR1 is GTSNPN and CDR2 SVGIG (reference sequence). The V gene end was trimmed by 4 bases and the J gene end by 2 bases; junction bases not matched to a gene: 5. The DNA for the CDR3 is TGTGCCTGGATAGGGCAGGGGGCCTACGAGCAGTACTTC. Protein sequence: CAWIGQGAYEQYF. Filled out from reference TRBV30 and TRBJ2-7, the complete variable domain reads SQTIHQWPATLVQPVGSPLSLECTVEGTSNPNLYWYRQAAGRGLQLLFYSVGIGQISSEVPQNLSASRPQDRQFILSSKKLLLSDSGFYLCAWIGQGAYEQYFGPGTRLTVT.

The chain has TRBV14 and TRBJ2-5; D possibly uses TRBD1 or TRBD2 (5 bases each). V lost 5 bases, J lost 5 bases, and 12 bases lay in between. Germline values: CDR1 SGHDN, CDR2 FVKESK. CDR3 length: 13 residues. CDR3 region: CASSSSWGETQYF. The CDR3 coding sequence is TGTGCCAGCAGCTCAAGTTGGGGGGAGACCCAGTACTTC.

This chain connects TRBV25-1 to TRBJ2-7, with D maybe TRBD1 (6 bases). Germline values: CDR1 MGHDK, CDR2 SYGVNS. The CDR3 consists of 16 residues. V was cut by 1 base and J by 2 bases, with 15 bases left in between. CDR3 nucleotide sequence: TGTGCCAGCAGTGAATTAGGCGGCAGGGGCGCCTACGAGCAGTACTTC. It yields the protein CASSELGGRGAYEQYF.

The chain recombines TRBV4-2 with TRBJ2-7; TRBD2 matches 12 bases. V gave up 4 bases and J gave up 6 bases; unmatched junction bases: 7. The CDR3 extends over 15 amino acids. The V gene's germline CDR1 is LGHNA and CDR2 YNFKEQ. The CDR3 bases are TGTGCCAGCAGCCCCCTAGCGGGAGGGCCGGCCGAGCAGTACTTC. Its protein product is CASSPLAGGPAEQYF.

The chain links TRBV3-1 (or the pseudogene TRBV3-2) to TRBJ1-2; D is unresolved. Germline assignment: CDR1 LGHDT and CDR2 YNNKEL (reference sequence). The germline V and J ends were trimmed by 0 bases and 4 bases, with 3 bases remaining between them. This CDR3 has 12 residues. The CDR3 region is CASSQEIYGYTF. For the CDR3, the DNA is TGTGCCAGCAGCCAAGAGATCTATGGCTACACCTTC.

This rearrangement joins TRBV28 to TRBJ1-4, with no clear D. The ends were cut back, 6 bases at V and 2 bases at J, with 10 bases in the middle. The CDR3 runs to 14 residues. Germline V gene lookup returns CDR1 MDHEN and CDR2 SYDVKM. The DNA of the CDR3 is TGTGCCAGCAGCCCCCGACCCACTAATGAAAAACTGTTTTTT. The encoded protein is CASSPRPTNEKLFF. Full variable domain (remainder filled in from reference TRBV28 and TRBJ1-4): DVKVTQSSRYLVKRTGEKVFLECVQDMDHENMFWYRQDPGLGLRLIYFSYDVKMKEKGDIPEGYSVSREKKERFSLILESASTNQTSMYLCASSPRPTNEKLFFGSGTQLSVL.

V is TRBV28 and J is TRBJ2-7; D is perhaps TRBD1 (6 bases). Trimming removed 2 bases at V and 3 bases at J, with 17 bases between. The CDR3 is 16 amino acids. Germline V gives CDR1 MDHEN, CDR2 SYDVKM. CDR3 amino acids: CASSLAGITRGYEQYF. CDR3 DNA sequence: TGTGCCAGCAGTTTAGCTGGGATAACCAGGGGCTACGAGCAGTACTTC.

The rearrangement joins TRBV2 to TRBJ1-2, with TRBD1 matching over 11 bases. The germline V gene encodes CDR1 SNHLY and CDR2 FYNNEI. The CDR3 extends over 16 amino acids. The V and J ends lost 6 bases and 2 bases, in that order; junction bases with no gene match: 8. CDR3 sequence: CASSPRTGGGNYGYTF. The CDR3 nucleotides are TGTGCCAGCAGCCCTAGGACAGGGGGCGGGAACTATGGCTACACCTTC. Full variable domain (outside the CDR3, taken from reference TRBV2 and TRBJ1-2): EPEVTQTPSHQVTQMGQEVILRCVPISNHLYFYWYRQILGQKVEFLVSFYNNEISEKSEIFDDQFSVERPDGSNFTLKIRSTKLEDSAMYFCASSPRTGGGNYGYTFGSGTRLTVV.

J is TRBJ2-7 and V is TRBV5-1; D is perhaps TRBD1 (6 bases). The CDR3 is 12 residues long. V lost 2 bases, J lost 7 bases, and 10 bases lay in between. Germline assignment: CDR1 SGHRS and CDR2 YFSETQ. This CDR3 reads CASSLGRGEQYF. The DNA of the CDR3 is TGCGCCAGCAGCTTAGGTAGGGGGGAGCAGTACTTC.

J is TRBJ2-3 and V is TRBV9; TRBD2 agrees at 8 bases. Per germline, CDR1 SGDLS and CDR2 YYNGEE. With V trimmed by 7 bases and J by 2 bases, 9 bases remained unmatched. CDR3 length: 15 residues. CDR3 residues: CASADRRGATDTQYF. The CDR3 region has the DNA TGTGCCAGCGCCGATCGGCGGGGGGCCACAGATACGCAGTATTTT.

The CDR3 nucleotides are TGCGCCAGCAGCTTGGGACAGGGACAAGATACGCAGTATTTT. Protein sequence: CASSLGQGQDTQYF. The rearrangement joins TRBV5-1 to TRBJ2-3, with 7 positions matching TRBD1. Trimming removed 0 bases from V and 5 bases from J; junction bases left unmatched: 3. Germline CDR1 and CDR2: SGHRS and YFSETQ. The CDR3 loop spans 14 amino acids. The variable domain in full, completed from reference TRBV5-1 and TRBJ2-3, reads KAGVTQTPRYLIKTRGQQVTLSCSPISGHRSVSWYQQTPGQGLQFLFEYFSETQRNKGNFPGRFSGRQFSNSRSEMNVSTLELGDSALYLCASSLGQGQDTQYFGPGTRLTVL.

The V call is TRBV25-1, the J call TRBJ2-5, with D possibly TRBD2 on 5 matching bases. CDR3 size: 16 residues. Deletions cut 0 bases from V and 0 bases from J, with 11 bases between. Germline V gives CDR1 MGHDK, CDR2 SYGVNS. Written as DNA, the CDR3 is TGTGCCAGCAGTGAATATCATCAGCGGTACCAAGAGACCCAGTACTTC. Its protein is CASSEYHQRYQETQYF.

This clone was detected a few times. V is TRBV7-2 and J is TRBJ1-1; D is ambiguous. This CDR3 has 14 amino acids. V dropped 3 bases and J dropped 0 bases, with 8 bases sitting between them. Germline CDR1 and CDR2: SGHTA and FQGNSA. The CDR3 DNA follows: TGTGCCAGCAGCTTGGGGAACATGAACACTGAAGCTTTCTTT. Its protein is CASSLGNMNTEAFF.

The chain employs TRBV5-6 and TRBJ2-7, with 7 bases fitting TRBD2. Looked up from germline, CDR1 is SGHDT and CDR2 is YYEEEE. This CDR3 spans 14 amino acids. V trimming: 6 bases; J trimming: 1 base; junction bases outside the gene matches: 7. For the CDR3, the DNA is TGTGCCAGCAACCCGGGACTACGTTCCTACGAGCAGTACTTC. Amino acids: CASNPGLRSYEQYF.

The J gene is TRBJ1-2, the V gene TRBV2, with TRBD1 matching 10 bases. The V and J ends lost 3 bases and 5 bases, in that order; junction bases with no gene match: 12. Germline V lookup: CDR1 SNHLY, CDR2 FYNNEI. This CDR3 spans 17 amino acids. CDR3 in amino acids: CASSDMDRGYNTYGYTF. CDR3 nucleotides: TGTGCCAGCAGTGATATGGACAGGGGGTATAATACTTATGGCTACACCTTC.

The rearrangement links TRBV5-1 to TRBJ1-6, with D possibly matching TRBD1 (5 bases). This CDR3 is built from 14 residues. V was pared by 2 bases and J by 6 bases, with 9 bases between. Per the germline V gene, CDR1 is SGHRS and CDR2 is YFSETQ. CDR3 residues: CASSLWGFNSPLHF. In nucleotides, the CDR3 is TGCGCCAGCAGCTTATGGGGGTTTAATTCACCCCTCCACTTT.

The gene calls are TRBV28 and TRBJ2-1; 11 bases align to TRBD2. CDR3 length equals 17 residues. V trimming: 3 bases; J trimming: 7 bases; junction bases outside the gene matches: 11. Germline CDR1 MDHEN, CDR2 SYDVKM. The DNA for the CDR3 is TGTGCCAGCAGTTTTAGCGTGGGCCTAGCGGGAGGAAATGAGCAGTTCTTC. The encoded protein is CASSFSVGLAGGNEQFF.

The genes are TRBV19 and TRBJ1-5, with 8 bases identical to TRBD1. V gave up 6 bases and J gave up 6 bases; unmatched junction bases: 13. The CDR3 runs 16 residues. The germline CDR1 and CDR2 sequences are LNHDA and SQIVND (reference sequence). DNA of the CDR3: TGTGCCAGTAGCCAACCCGGACAGGGAGGCGGTCAGCCCCAGCATTTT. Translation gives CASSQPGQGGGQPQHF. The full variable domain, rest sourced from reference TRBV19 and TRBJ1-5, is DGGITQSPKYLFRKEGQNVTLSCEQNLNHDAMYWYRQDPGQGLRLIYYSQIVNDFQKGDIAEGYSVSREKKESFPLTVTSAQKNPTAFYLCASSQPGQGGGQPQHFGDGTRLSIL.

The chain links TRBV7-9 to TRBJ2-1, with unresolved D. Per the germline V gene, CDR1 is SEHNR and CDR2 is FQNEAQ (reference sequence). The CDR3 loop spans 13 amino acids. The germline V and J ends were trimmed by 2 bases and 7 bases, with 9 bases remaining between them. As DNA, the CDR3 is TGTGCCAGCAGCTTAATTGTGAAGAATGAGCAGTTCTTC. Translating gives CASSLIVKNEQFF. Looking up the rest from reference TRBV7-9 and TRBJ2-1 gives the full variable domain: DTGVSQNPRHKITKRGQNVTFRCDPISEHNRLYWYRQTLGQGPEFLTYFQNEAQLEKSRLLSDRFSAERPKGSFSTLEIQRTEQGDSAMYLCASSLIVKNEQFFGPGTRLTVL.

This rearrangement joins TRBV3-1 (or the pseudogene TRBV3-2) to TRBJ2-5, with 9 nucleotides matching TRBD2. The length of the CDR3 is 22 residues. The germline gives CDR1 LGHDT, CDR2 YNNKEL (reference sequence). With 2 bases clipped from V and 0 bases from J, the junction kept 22 bases outside the gene matches. CDR3 sequence: CASSQTTGTVRGLAGDQETQYF. The CDR3 coding sequence is TGTGCCAGCAGCCAAACTACCGGGACAGTCCGCGGTTTAGCGGGAGACCAAGAGACCCAGTACTTC.

This clone was seen a single time. The rearrangement links TRBV2 to TRBJ1-5; possibly TRBD1 for D (5 bases). V was trimmed by 0 bases and J by 6 bases, leaving 12 bases between them. This CDR3 has 15 residues. Per germline, CDR1 SNHLY and CDR2 FYNNEI. CDR3 bases: TGTGCCAGCAGTGAAGCTGAAGGGGCAGGTCAGCCCCAGCATTTT. Its translation is CASSEAEGAGQPQHF. Full variable domain (missing parts from reference TRBV2 and TRBJ1-5): EPEVTQTPSHQVTQMGQEVILRCVPISNHLYFYWYRQILGQKVEFLVSFYNNEISEKSEIFDDQFSVERPDGSNFTLKIRSTKLEDSAMYFCASSEAEGAGQPQHFGDGTRLSIL.

V usage is TRBV7-9 and J usage is TRBJ2-1; no firm D call. Germline assignment: CDR1 SEHNR and CDR2 FQNEAQ (reference sequence). The CDR3 extends over 16 amino acids. Trimming shortened V by 2 bases and J by 0 bases, and 11 bases separated the two germline ends. The CDR3 DNA follows: TGTGCCAGCAGCTTACCTGGGCTCTCCTCCTACAATGAGCAGTTCTTC. It codes for CASSLPGLSSYNEQFF.

V usage is TRBV9 and J usage is TRBJ1-6; D remains ambiguous. V dropped 4 bases and J dropped 13 bases, with 15 bases sitting between them. Germline-derived CDR1 and CDR2 are SGDLS and YYNGEE. This CDR3 has 13 amino acids. The chain's CDR3 is CASSQKTLSPLHF. The CDR3 DNA reads as TGTGCCAGCAGCCAGAAAACCCTCTCTCCCCTCCACTTT.

The chain has TRBV11-2 and TRBJ2-3; a possible D gene is TRBD1 (5 bases). Per the germline V gene, CDR1 is SGHAT and CDR2 is FQNNGV. Trimming left V 0 bases short and J 6 bases short, with 10 bases between. This CDR3 contains 14 residues. The CDR3 here is CASSLDRAYDTQYF. Written as DNA, the CDR3 is TGTGCCAGCAGCTTAGACAGGGCCTACGATACGCAGTATTTT.

The chain links TRBV27 to TRBJ2-7; 9 bases line up with TRBD1. Germline V gene data show CDR1 as MNHEY and CDR2 as SMNVEV (reference sequence). V was pared by 0 bases and J by 4 bases, with 4 bases of the junction left unmatched. The CDR3 totals 15 residues. CDR3 amino acids: CASSLSWGQGYEQYF. The CDR3 DNA follows: TGTGCCAGCAGTTTATCTTGGGGACAGGGTTACGAGCAGTACTTC.

This clone was detected a few times. The chain links TRBV19 to TRBJ2-3, with 12 bases matching TRBD2. The CDR3 contains 16 residues. The V gene's germline CDR1 is LNHDA and CDR2 SQIVND (reference sequence). The ends lost 5 bases at V and 7 bases at J; junction bases unmatched: 10. The CDR3 DNA follows: TGTGCCAGTAGTTTACTAGCGGGAGGCCCTCTATATACGCAGTATTTT. Translating gives CASSLLAGGPLYTQYF.

CDR3 in amino acids: CASSSTVQETQYF. The CDR3 DNA sequence: TGTGCCAGCAGCTCGACAGTCCAAGAGACCCAGTACTTC. The gene calls are TRBV5-4 and TRBJ2-5; D may be TRBD1 (5 bases). Germline V CDR1 and CDR2: SGHNT, YYREEE (reference sequence). Trimming shortened V by 3 bases and J by 1 base, and 7 bases separated the two germline ends. This CDR3 region has 13 residues.